This T cell receptor (beta chain) was sequenced for a study of cytomegalovirus exposure and HLA in healthy donors. Study outcomes and limitations: The study had only CMV serostatus as immune exposure information.

The study ran its PCR with 60 Vbeta and 13 Jbeta primers. The data were produced by immunoSEQ multiplex PCR, yet TCRdb's version contains in-frame clones alone and is incomplete. This repertoire shows around 140,000 clones, about 80% found once; its top ten account for roughly 9.7%. There are 16 residues in the CDR3. The germline V gene has CDR1 MNHEY and CDR2 SMNVEV (reference sequence). V was clipped by 7 bases and J by 4 bases, with 20 bases between them. All the people who gave samples were healthy bone marrow donors. With regard to this clone: Its antigen is unidentified.

The sequence was obtained from a woman aged 60-70 years in good health and CMV-seropositive. The specimen sequenced was PBMCs. The chain uses TRBV27 and TRBJ2-1; a weak D match, TRBD2 (7 bases). CDR3 sequence (DNA): TGTGCCAGCATCCTTAGCGGGCAAGGGGGGTACAATGAGCAGTTCTTC. This translates into CASILSGQGGYNEQFF.